A single sample gave rise to the 32 T cell receptor beta chains below, sequenced in a study of cytomegalovirus exposure and HLA in healthy donors. A multiplex PCR was run with 60 Vbeta primers and 13 Jbeta primers. Profiled with immunoSEQ multiplex PCR; TCRdb holds only in-frame clones, not every one. The sample has around 120,000 clones; around 76% are singletons. The sequenced material came from PBMCs. All receptors come from a man between 60 and 70 years old in good health and CMV-seropositive.

This clone was detected only once. CDR3 residues: CASSLGEVGTEAFF. CDR3 coding DNA: TGTGCCAGCAGTTTAGGGGAGGTTGGCACTGAAGCTTTCTTT. The chain employs TRBV28 and TRBJ1-1; D unresolved. The V end lost 2 bases, the J end lost 4 bases, and 11 bases lay between the germline ends. The CDR3 totals 14 residues. Per the germline V gene, CDR1 is MDHEN and CDR2 is SYDVKM.

Only a few counts were recorded for this clone. The rearrangement links TRBV2 to TRBJ2-1; tentative D call: TRBD2 (6 bases). Trimming removed 6 bases at V and 5 bases at J, with 17 bases between. The CDR3 runs 15 residues. From germline, CDR1 is SNHLY and CDR2 FYNNEI. The CDR3 loop reads CASRLGGVVNNEQFF. The CDR3 DNA sequence: TGTGCCAGCAGGTTGGGGGGAGTTGTAAACAATGAGCAGTTCTTC.

The rearrangement links TRBV5-4 to TRBJ2-4, with a weak D call TRBD1 (6 bases). From germline, CDR1 is SGHNT and CDR2 YYREEE (reference sequence). V was shortened by 4 bases and J by 12 bases, with 20 bases between the two germline ends. The CDR3 extends over 14 amino acids. CDR3 DNA: TGTGCCAGCAGCCCCGGTGGGTGGATGGACAGTCAGTACTTC. Translation gives CASSPGGWMDSQYF.

The gene calls are TRBV19 and TRBJ1-1; TRBD1 matches 7 bases. This CDR3 spans 16 amino acids. The germline gives CDR1 LNHDA, CDR2 SQIVND (reference sequence). V shed 7 bases, J shed 0 bases, and the junction held 11 bases outside the gene matches. CDR3 sequence reads: CASNQAWTGVNTEAFF. In DNA, the CDR3 is TGTGCCAGTAACCAGGCTTGGACAGGCGTGAACACTGAAGCTTTCTTT.

J is TRBJ1-3 and V is TRBV6-6, with D tentatively TRBD1 (5 bases). Germline V CDR1 and CDR2: MNHNY, SVGAGI (reference sequence). V was trimmed by 6 bases and J by 4 bases, leaving 13 bases between them. The CDR3 has 14 amino acids. The CDR3 bases are TGTGCCAGCAGACCGGACACCCTAGGAAACACCATATATTTT. This codes for CASRPDTLGNTIYF.

The chain combines TRBV29-1 with TRBJ1-2; possibly TRBD1 for D (6 bases). The CDR3 is 14 residues long. CDR1 SQVTM and CDR2 ANQGSEA come from the germline V gene. Trimming took 7 bases from V and 9 from J, leaving 24 bases between them. The CDR3 DNA reads TGCAGCGCCCGAGGGACGGGACAAGTAGCCCGCTACACCTTC. Protein sequence: CSARGTGQVARYTF.

This clone was counted a few times. The CDR3 here is CASSEQQSYGYTF. DNA of the CDR3: TGTGCCAGCAGTGAACAACAGAGCTATGGCTACACCTTC. The rearrangement links TRBV6-1 to TRBJ1-2; no firm D call. Germline assignment: CDR1 MNHNS and CDR2 SASEGT. V was pared by 2 bases and J by 4 bases, with 8 bases between. The CDR3 has 13 amino acids.

CDR3 nucleotide sequence: TGCAGCGTTGAGAGGACTAGCGGGAGCCAGAACACCGGGGAGCTGTTTTTT. It encodes CSVERTSGSQNTGELFF. This chain links TRBV29-1 with TRBJ2-2, with 13 bases lining up with TRBD2. Per the germline V gene, CDR1 is SQVTM and CDR2 is ANQGSEA. The CDR3 length is 17 residues. The J segment lost 1 base and the V segment lost 3 bases, leaving 5 bases of the junction unmatched.

A few counts support this clone. The rearrangement links TRBV29-1 to TRBJ1-2; possibly TRBD1 for D (6 bases). Trimming took 7 bases from V and 0 from J, leaving 12 bases between them. This CDR3 is built from 13 residues. Looked up from germline, CDR1 is SQVTM and CDR2 is ANQGSEA. The CDR3 DNA reads TGCAGCGCATGGACAGCCTCTAACTATGGCTACACCTTC. As protein: CSAWTASNYGYTF.

In DNA, the CDR3 is TGTGCCACCAGCAGAGATCCAGGGGTCGGCACTGAAGCTTTCTTT. Residues: CATSRDPGVGTEAFF. The rearrangement joins TRBV15 to TRBJ1-1, with D tentatively TRBD1 (6 bases). CDR3 length: 15 residues. Trimming removed 0 bases from V and 4 bases from J, with 12 bases in between. From germline, CDR1 is LNHNV and CDR2 YYDKDF (reference sequence).

V usage is TRBV5-1 and J usage is TRBJ2-1; TRBD1 aligns across 7 bases. V was pared by 4 bases and J by 4 bases, with 5 bases of the junction left unmatched. CDR3 length equals 14 residues. Germline V gives CDR1 SGHRS, CDR2 YFSETQ. The CDR3 region is CASSPGTVYNEQFF. Here the CDR3 DNA reads TGCGCCAGCAGCCCCGGGACAGTATACAATGAGCAGTTCTTC.

The chain recombines TRBV6-1 with TRBJ1-3; no clear D gene. V was trimmed by 3 bases and J by 1 base, leaving 13 bases between them. Germline CDR1 MNHNS, CDR2 SASEGT. The CDR3 contains 16 residues. DNA for the CDR3: TGTGCCAGCAGTGAGCGGGGATATGGGTCTGGAAACACCATATATTTT. The encoded protein is CASSERGYGSGNTIYF.

The CDR3 DNA reads TGTGCCAGCAGCGTAGAAAGAGGAAGTAATGAGCAGTTCTTC. This sequence encodes CASSVERGSNEQFF. This chain joins TRBV9 and TRBJ2-1; D unclear. Germline values: CDR1 SGDLS, CDR2 YYNGEE. There are 14 residues in the CDR3. The germline V and J ends were trimmed by 0 bases and 7 bases, with 11 bases remaining between them.

The rearrangement uses TRBV7-9 and TRBJ1-1; D gene ambiguous. V was cut by 4 bases and J by 1 base, with 7 bases left in between. Germline V gene data show CDR1 as SEHNR and CDR2 as FQNEAQ (reference sequence). This CDR3 comprises 13 residues. This CDR3 reads CASSSPSNTEAFF. CDR3 DNA: TGTGCCAGCAGCTCTCCGTCGAACACTGAAGCTTTCTTT.

This clone showed up just once. No conserved phenylalanine or tryptophan ends this CDR3, so it is likely a read error. V and J are TRBV9 and TRBJ1-4, with D possibly TRBD1 on 6 matching bases. The CDR3 is 14 amino acids. The ends were cut back, 0 bases at V and 8 bases at J, with 11 bases in the middle. In germline, CDR1 is SGDLS, CDR2 YYNGEE. CDR3 loop: CASSVDQGREKLFS. In nucleotides, the CDR3 is TGTGCCAGCAGCGTAGACCAGGGGAGGGAAAAACTGTTTTCT.

The chain couples TRBV5-1 to TRBJ1-1, with D perhaps TRBD1 (5 bases). Germline V gene lookup returns CDR1 SGHRS and CDR2 YFSETQ. With 0 bases removed from V and 9 bases from J, the gap between germline ends came to 15 bases. The CDR3 totals 14 residues. CDR3 protein: CASSLEHGAGQAFF. In DNA form, the CDR3 reads TGCGCCAGCAGCTTGGAACACGGTGCAGGGCAAGCTTTCTTT.

The chain joins TRBV6-1 to TRBJ2-2, with a possible D match to TRBD1 (6 bases). V lost 6 bases and J 3 bases, leaving 8 bases between the germline ends. The CDR3 length is 13 residues. Germline V lookup: CDR1 MNHNS, CDR2 SASEGT. The CDR3 protein is CASRTGYTGELFF. CDR3 nucleotides: TGTGCCAGCAGAACAGGGTACACCGGGGAGCTGTTTTTT.

V usage is TRBV5-5 and J usage is TRBJ2-7; 14 bases are shared with TRBD2. This CDR3 contains 16 residues. V trimming: 4 bases; J trimming: 1 base; junction bases outside the gene matches: 4. Germline loops: CDR1 SGHKS, CDR2 YYEKEE (reference sequence). CDR3 region: CASSLTSGRASYEQYF. The DNA for the CDR3 is TGTGCCAGCAGCCTGACTAGCGGGAGGGCTTCCTACGAGCAGTACTTC.

In this sample, this clone turned up a few times. The V call is TRBV2, the J call TRBJ2-3, with 9 bases identical to TRBD2. Germline V gene lookup returns CDR1 SNHLY and CDR2 FYNNEI. The CDR3 is 12 residues long. J was trimmed by 4 bases and V by 10 bases; bases with no gene match: 3. This CDR3 reads CATQREADTQYF. As DNA, the CDR3 is TGTGCCACCCAGCGGGAGGCAGATACGCAGTATTTT.

The chain joins TRBV7-9 to TRBJ1-1, with a tentative D call TRBD1 (6 bases). This CDR3 has 14 residues. The germline CDR1 and CDR2 sequences are SEHNR and FQNEAQ (reference sequence). Trimming removed 3 bases from V and 0 bases from J, with 8 bases in between. The CDR3 DNA reads as TGTGCCAGCAGCTTGACAGGTATGAACACTGAAGCTTTCTTT. Its translation is CASSLTGMNTEAFF. Using reference TRBV7-9 and TRBJ1-1 for the parts outside the CDR3, the full variable domain is DTGVSQNPRHKITKRGQNVTFRCDPISEHNRLYWYRQTLGQGPEFLTYFQNEAQLEKSRLLSDRFSAERPKGSFSTLEIQRTEQGDSAMYLCASSLTGMNTEAFFGQGTRLTVV.

As DNA, the CDR3 is TGCAGCACGAGGGGCAGGGGGCTCAAAACCTACAATGAGCAGTTCTTC. Its translation is CSTRGRGLKTYNEQFF. This chain connects TRBV29-1 to TRBJ2-1; 8 bases are shared with TRBD1. Germline loops: CDR1 SQVTM, CDR2 ANQGSEA. The CDR3 is 16 residues long. Germline trimming cut 8 bases from V and 2 bases from J; bases unmatched to any gene: 14.

The chain links TRBV2 to TRBJ2-7; no clear D gene. Trimming took off 5 bases at V and 3 bases at J, with 17 bases between the two ends. Germline-derived CDR1 and CDR2 are SNHLY and FYNNEI. The CDR3 is made up of 15 amino acids. CDR3 residues: CASSSATLSSYEQYF. The CDR3 coding sequence is TGTGCCAGCAGTAGCGCGACCCTCAGCAGCTACGAGCAGTACTTC.

A note on this clone: Mismatch with germline at one junction end may stem from a read error. CDR3 in amino acids: CASSMTGTGGLGANGLTF. The CDR3 DNA sequence: TGTGCCAGTAGTATGACCGGGACAGGGGGTCTTGGGGCCAACGGCCTGACTTTC. This chain links TRBV19 with TRBJ2-6, with 11 bases matching TRBD1. The CDR3 spans 18 residues. Germline CDR1 is LNHDA and CDR2 is SQIVND (reference sequence).

The genes are TRBV28 and TRBJ2-7, with D maybe TRBD2 (7 bases). Looked up from germline, CDR1 is MDHEN and CDR2 is SYDVKM. V dropped 2 bases and J dropped 7 bases, with 12 bases sitting between them. The CDR3 spans 13 residues. In DNA, the CDR3 is TGTGCCAGCAGTTTAGGGGGGGCGGGAGAGCAGTACTTC. It is translated as CASSLGGAGEQYF.

The chain combines TRBV11-2 with TRBJ2-1; weak D call: TRBD2 (6 bases). The CDR3 loop spans 15 amino acids. The germline V gene encodes CDR1 SGHAT and CDR2 FQNNGV. V lost 5 bases and J 6 bases, leaving 17 bases between the germline ends. CDR3 sequence (DNA): TGTGCCAGCAGCCCCTTCCGCGGGGTCCTCAATGAGCAGTTCTTC. Protein sequence: CASSPFRGVLNEQFF.

This clone appeared a single time. Here the CDR3 reads CAWSVGLAGTDTQYF. The DNA of the CDR3 is TGTGCCTGGAGTGTTGGACTAGCGGGGACAGATACGCAGTATTTT. The chain couples TRBV30 to TRBJ2-3, with 12 positions matching TRBD2. The CDR3 contains 15 residues. The J segment lost 3 bases and the V segment lost 0 bases, leaving 1 base of the junction unmatched. CDR1 is GTSNPN and CDR2 is SVGIG in the germline V gene (reference sequence).

V gene TRBV2 combines with J gene TRBJ2-3; TRBD2 matches 7 bases. The CDR3 runs to 15 residues. V was clipped by 7 bases and J by 0 bases; unmatched bases: 7. Per germline, CDR1 SNHLY and CDR2 FYNNEI. CDR3 sequence: CASIRASGSTDTQYF. CDR3 nucleotide sequence: TGTGCCAGCATAAGGGCTAGCGGAAGCACAGATACGCAGTATTTT.

The chain carries TRBV7-8 and TRBJ2-3; no reliable D call. Trimming took off 7 bases at V and 3 bases at J, with 5 bases between the two ends. This CDR3 has 11 residues. Germline loops: CDR1 SGHVS, CDR2 FQNEAQ. CDR3 amino acids: CASTITDTQYF. The DNA of the CDR3 is TGTGCCAGCACTATTACAGATACGCAGTATTTT.

The chain couples TRBV6-5 to TRBJ1-1; 11 bases map to TRBD1. There are 14 residues in the CDR3. The germline CDR1 and CDR2 sequences are MNHEY and SVGAGI. J gave up 6 bases and V 8 bases, and 8 bases lay outside the gene matches. CDR3 sequence: CASGRGTGGAEAFF. CDR3 sequence (DNA): TGTGCCAGCGGGCGTGGGACAGGGGGAGCTGAAGCTTTCTTT.

CDR3 bases: TGCGCCAGCCGAGCGGGAGCTTTCACCGGGGAGCTGTTTTTT. Its protein product is CASRAGAFTGELFF. This rearrangement joins TRBV10-1 to TRBJ2-2, with 8 bases fitting TRBD2. V lost 8 bases to trimming and J lost 4 bases; unmatched junction nucleotides: 6. Germline V gene lookup returns CDR1 WNHNN and CDR2 SYGVQD (reference sequence). This CDR3 has 14 amino acids.

The V call is TRBV18, the J call TRBJ2-7, with a possible D match to TRBD2 (5 bases). Germline values: CDR1 KGHSH, CDR2 LQKENI. The CDR3 contains 16 residues. The V end lost 1 base, the J end lost 7 bases, and 20 bases lay between the germline ends. CDR3 residues: CASSPRAAQPFHEQYF. CDR3 in DNA: TGTGCCAGCTCACCACGAGCGGCACAGCCCTTTCATGAGCAGTACTTC.

The rearrangement uses TRBV7-9 and TRBJ2-1, with TRBD2 matching over 9 bases. The length of the CDR3 is 14 residues. Per germline, CDR1 SEHNR and CDR2 FQNEAQ (reference sequence). V was clipped by 1 base and J by 9 bases; unmatched bases: 4. The chain's CDR3 is CASSLGGLASEQFF. In nucleotides, the CDR3 is TGTGCCAGCAGCTTAGGGGGACTAGCAAGTGAGCAGTTCTTC.